This T cell receptor beta chain is from a study of long-term antiretroviral therapy in people with HIV. Regarding the study as a whole: An increase in diversity followed ART, yet levels stayed below transplant donor controls. Blood specimens, gathered between about 2003 and 2017, were possibly obtained under older ART regimens.

Concerning this clone: Its antigen is unknown.

Treated in the United States were all of the participants with HIV. Each specimen consisted of about 0.85-11 million cryopreserved PBMC prior to extraction of DNA. Germline trimming cut 0 bases from V and 4 bases from J; bases unmatched to any gene: 6. This CDR3 comprises 16 residues. The germline CDR1 and CDR2 sequences are MNHEY and SMNVEV (reference sequence). At the survey level, the v3.0 immunoSEQ assay was run. Clones were read by immunoSEQ multiplex PCR, and TCRdb kept only the in-frame ones, dropping some. The sample consists of under 20,000 clones, about 78% of them appearing once. The sequence came from a woman aged 45-59 years with HIV. The chain couples TRBV27 to TRBJ2-7; 10 nucleotides agree with TRBD1. The sequencing used unsorted PBMCs, collected 0.3 years after starting antiretroviral therapy. The CDR3 loop reads CASSLSPGQGLYEQYF. DNA for the CDR3: TGTGCCAGCAGTTTATCCCCGGGACAGGGGTTGTACGAGCAGTACTTC.